The sequence of this T cell receptor beta chain was determined in a study of T cells after yellow fever vaccination (dated by TCRdb to between 2018 and 2021). About the full investigation: The SMART-Seq v4 Ultra Low Input RNA kit was used to prepare libraries from fractions with low cell numbers. To follow T-cell clones before and after primary and booster YFV17D yellow fever vaccination, bulk TCR alpha and beta repertoires were sequenced over time. Two healthy male donors made up the cohort, one aged 18 to 30 years and the other aged 30 to 39 years. Blood was drawn at multiple timepoints before and after primary and secondary immunization, with bulk PBMC replicates and cell subsets isolated.

The sample was run on an Illumina NovaSeq 6000. TCR cDNA was made using 5'RACE template switching, a step that added a universal primer site and unique molecular identifiers. Priming of cDNA synthesis was performed from both the TCR alpha and TCR beta constant segments. Library amplification involved two PCR steps, and the second step added sample barcodes and sequencing adapters. Sequencing of libraries was done on Illumina HiSeq 2500 (2x100 bp) or NovaSeq (2x150 bp). In the source study's methods: Demultiplexing of reads and collapsing into UMI consensus sequences were performed with MIGEC, and V(D)J alignment was carried out with MiXCR. Using edgeR on replicate PBMC samples, clonotypes were called vaccine-responding if FDR was below 0.01 and the log2 fold change was above 5 up to day 15. CD4 or CD8 identity was assigned to each bulk clonotype according to whether the clonotype was present at higher abundance in the sequenced CD4 repertoire or the sequenced CD8 repertoire. The raw public reads went through TCRdb reprocessing: fastp at Q25, MiXCR clone calling, in-frame beta chains kept. Identical CDR3 proteins give one entry, which carries the most common genes and DNA. The V and J calls were determined by TCRdb, not by the authors. In this sample the table shows some 200,000 distinct CDR3 sequences, less than 3.5% of which occur a single time. The biggest ten clones account for 3.2% of the sample.

On this clonotype: Its binding antigen is unknown. The record has no base qualities; no much larger clone is one base away.

CDR1 and CDR2, per the germline V gene, are SGHAT and FQNNGV. V and J are truncated by 1 base and 1 base respectively, leaving an intervening sequence of 15 bases. The CDR3 runs 17 amino acids, cysteine and phenylalanine included. Just the 51-base CDR3 DNA is kept, in frame starting at base 1. The investigation overall reported the following: A small share of clonotypes occurred in both CD4 and CD8 compartments, likely arising from convergent recombination. Compared with the primary T-cell response, the secondary T-cell response was weaker but faster, peaking on day 5 rather than day 15. Most clones expanded after primary vaccination were re-detected after the booster (about 95% of CD4 and approximately 88% of CD8), suggesting broad memory maintenance. The study included only two donors, which limits how far the findings can be generalized. Because abundant contaminating clonotypes from the bulk population could be contained in FACS-sorted repertoires, computational filtering was required.

This specimen's treatment or condition label, per the study, means: live attenuated yellow fever vaccine strain. A standard Ficoll-Paque protocol was used to isolate PBMCs from peripheral blood. Dynabeads CD4 and CD8 positive selection kits were used to isolate the CD4 and CD8 T-cell fractions. TriZol was used to extract RNA from bulk PBMCs, CD4 and CD8 fractions, and dextramer-positive and dextramer-negative fractions. The clonotype was recovered from a man between 18 and 35 years old who received the YFV17D yellow fever vaccine. The rearrangement joined TRBV11-2 to TRBJ2-3; the D gene cannot be named for sure. The sample here was CD4+ T cells sorted from PBMCs, taken 10 days after the yellow fever booster vaccination. The CDR3 region reads CASSLGDTPRGTDTQYF. The nucleotide sequence is TGTGCCAGCAGCTTAGGAGACACCCCCCGGGGCACAGATACGCAGTATTTT.